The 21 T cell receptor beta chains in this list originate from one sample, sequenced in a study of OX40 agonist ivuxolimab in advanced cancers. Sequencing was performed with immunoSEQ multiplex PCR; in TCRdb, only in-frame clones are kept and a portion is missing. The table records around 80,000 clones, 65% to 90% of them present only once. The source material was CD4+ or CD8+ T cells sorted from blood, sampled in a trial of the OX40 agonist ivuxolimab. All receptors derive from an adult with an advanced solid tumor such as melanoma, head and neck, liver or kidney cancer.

CDR3 coding DNA: TGTGCCAGCAGTTCCAGGACCTGGAGCAATCAGCCCCAGCATTTT. Translating gives CASSSRTWSNQPQHF. This chain links TRBV6-5 with TRBJ1-5; D remains unclear. Deletions cut 4 bases from V and 1 base from J, with 11 bases between. The germline CDR1 and CDR2 sequences are MNHEY and SVGAGI. The CDR3 loop spans 15 amino acids.

CDR3 in DNA: TGCAGCGTGACTAGGGGACGTACAAACTATGGCTACACCTTC. This codes for CSVTRGRTNYGYTF. The V and J genes are TRBV29-1 and TRBJ1-2; D might be TRBD1 (5 bases). The CDR3 totals 14 residues. The V gene's germline CDR1 is SQVTM and CDR2 ANQGSEA. V gave up 6 bases and J gave up 2 bases, with 16 bases separating them. Using reference TRBV29-1 and TRBJ1-2 for the parts outside the CDR3, the full variable domain is SAVISQKPSRDICQRGTSLTIQCQVDSQVTMMFWYRQQPGQSLTLIATANQGSEATYESGFVIDKFPISRPNLTFSTLTVSNMSPEDSSIYLCSVTRGRTNYGYTFGSGTRLTVV.

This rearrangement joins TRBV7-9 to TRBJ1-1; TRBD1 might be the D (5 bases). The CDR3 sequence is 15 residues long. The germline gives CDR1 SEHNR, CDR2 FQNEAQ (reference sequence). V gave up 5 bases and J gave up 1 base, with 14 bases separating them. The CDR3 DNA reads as TGTGCCAGCAGCCTTGGGACGGGATCGAACACTGAAGCTTTCTTT. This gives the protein CASSLGTGSNTEAFF.

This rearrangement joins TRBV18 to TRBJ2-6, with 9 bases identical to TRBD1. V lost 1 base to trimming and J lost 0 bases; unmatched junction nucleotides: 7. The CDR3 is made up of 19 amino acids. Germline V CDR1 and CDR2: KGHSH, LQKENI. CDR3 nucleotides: TGTGCCAGCTCACCACAATCCGGGACAGGGTTCTCTGGGGCCAACGTCCTGACTTTC. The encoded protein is CASSPQSGTGFSGANVLTF.

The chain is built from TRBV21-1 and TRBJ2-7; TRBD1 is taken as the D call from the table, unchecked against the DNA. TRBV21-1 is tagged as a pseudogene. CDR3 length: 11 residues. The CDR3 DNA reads TGTGCCAGCAACACCCGGGACAGGCAGTACTTC. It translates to CASNTRDRQYF.

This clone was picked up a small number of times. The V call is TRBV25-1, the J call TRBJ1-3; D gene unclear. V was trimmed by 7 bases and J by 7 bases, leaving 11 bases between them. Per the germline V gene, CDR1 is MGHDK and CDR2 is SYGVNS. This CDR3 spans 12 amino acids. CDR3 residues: CASISPGNTIYF. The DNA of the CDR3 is TGTGCCAGCATCAGCCCCGGGAACACCATATATTTT.

For the CDR3, the DNA is TGTGCCAGCAGCCACGGCCCGCCCGGAAACATTCAGTACTTC. Translating it yields CASSHGPPGNIQYF. This rearrangement joins TRBV4-2 to TRBJ2-4; D not resolved. CDR1 and CDR2 from the germline V gene are LGHNA and YNFKEQ. The CDR3 is 14 residues long. V was pared by 3 bases and J by 6 bases, with 12 bases between.

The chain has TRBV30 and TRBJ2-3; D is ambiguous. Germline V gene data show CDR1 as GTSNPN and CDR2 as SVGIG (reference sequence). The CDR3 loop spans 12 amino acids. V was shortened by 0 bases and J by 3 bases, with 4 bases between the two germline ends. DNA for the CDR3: TGTGCCTGGAGTGTAGGTACAGATACGCAGTATTTT. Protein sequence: CAWSVGTDTQYF.

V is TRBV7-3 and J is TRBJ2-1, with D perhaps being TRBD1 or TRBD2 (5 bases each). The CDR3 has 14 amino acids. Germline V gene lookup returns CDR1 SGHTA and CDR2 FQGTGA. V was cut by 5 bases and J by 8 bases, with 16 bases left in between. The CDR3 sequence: CASSLAQDTYEQFF. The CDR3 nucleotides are TGTGCCAGCAGCCTAGCACAGGACACTTATGAGCAGTTCTTC.

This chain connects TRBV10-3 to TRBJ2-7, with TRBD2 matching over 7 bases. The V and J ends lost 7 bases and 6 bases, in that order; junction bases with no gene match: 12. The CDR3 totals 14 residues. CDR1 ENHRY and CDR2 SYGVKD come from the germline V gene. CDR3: CAINRGGRAGEQYF. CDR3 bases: TGTGCCATCAATCGGGGCGGGAGAGCGGGCGAGCAGTACTTC.

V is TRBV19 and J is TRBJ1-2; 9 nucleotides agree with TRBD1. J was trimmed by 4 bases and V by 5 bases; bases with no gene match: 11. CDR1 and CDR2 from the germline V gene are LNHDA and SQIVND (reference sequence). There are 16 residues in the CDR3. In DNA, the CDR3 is TGTGCCAGTAGTCCCGGGACAGGGAACAGGGCCTATGGCTACACCTTC. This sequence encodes CASSPGTGNRAYGYTF.

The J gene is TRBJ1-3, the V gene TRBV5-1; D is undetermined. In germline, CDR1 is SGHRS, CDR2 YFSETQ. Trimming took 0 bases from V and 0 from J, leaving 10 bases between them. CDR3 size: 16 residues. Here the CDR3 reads CASSLAPGFSGNTIYF. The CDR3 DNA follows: TGCGCCAGCAGCTTGGCCCCGGGCTTCTCTGGAAACACCATATATTTT. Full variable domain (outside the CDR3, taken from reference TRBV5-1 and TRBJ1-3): KAGVTQTPRYLIKTRGQQVTLSCSPISGHRSVSWYQQTPGQGLQFLFEYFSETQRNKGNFPGRFSGRQFSNSRSEMNVSTLELGDSALYLCASSLAPGFSGNTIYFGEGSWLTVV.

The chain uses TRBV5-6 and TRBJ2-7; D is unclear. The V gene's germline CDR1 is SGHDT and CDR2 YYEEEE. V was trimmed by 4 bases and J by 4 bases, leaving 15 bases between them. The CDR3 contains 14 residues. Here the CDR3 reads CASSPDTGVYEQYF. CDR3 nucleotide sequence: TGTGCCAGCAGCCCCGACACGGGTGTTTACGAGCAGTACTTC.

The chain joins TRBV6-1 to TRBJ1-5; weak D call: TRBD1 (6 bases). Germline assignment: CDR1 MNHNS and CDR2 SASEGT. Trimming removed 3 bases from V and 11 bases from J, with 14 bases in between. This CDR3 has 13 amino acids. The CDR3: CASSDSPGQSQHF. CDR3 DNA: TGTGCCAGCAGTGATAGCCCGGGACAATCCCAGCATTTT.

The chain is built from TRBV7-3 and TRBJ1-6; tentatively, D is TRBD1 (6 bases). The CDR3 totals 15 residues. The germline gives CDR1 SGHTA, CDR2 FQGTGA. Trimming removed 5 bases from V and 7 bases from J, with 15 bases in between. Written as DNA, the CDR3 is TGTGCCAGCAGCCCACAAACGACAGGCAATTCACCCCTCCACTTT. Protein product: CASSPQTTGNSPLHF.

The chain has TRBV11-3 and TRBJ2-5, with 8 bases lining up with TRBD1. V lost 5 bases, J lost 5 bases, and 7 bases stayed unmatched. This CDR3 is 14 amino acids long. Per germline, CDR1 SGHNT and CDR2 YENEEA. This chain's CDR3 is CASSHTGGGETQYF. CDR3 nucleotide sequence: TGTGCCAGCAGCCACACAGGGGGTGGGGAGACCCAGTACTTC.

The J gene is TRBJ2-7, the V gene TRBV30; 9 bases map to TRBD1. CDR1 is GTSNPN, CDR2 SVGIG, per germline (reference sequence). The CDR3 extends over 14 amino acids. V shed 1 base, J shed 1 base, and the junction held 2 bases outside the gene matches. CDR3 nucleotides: TGTGCCTGGAGTGGACAGGGGGTATCCTACGAGCAGTACTTC. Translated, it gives CAWSGQGVSYEQYF. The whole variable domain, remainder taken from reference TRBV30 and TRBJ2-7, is SQTIHQWPATLVQPVGSPLSLECTVEGTSNPNLYWYRQAAGRGLQLLFYSVGIGQISSEVPQNLSASRPQDRQFILSSKKLLLSDSGFYLCAWSGQGVSYEQYFGPGTRLTVT.

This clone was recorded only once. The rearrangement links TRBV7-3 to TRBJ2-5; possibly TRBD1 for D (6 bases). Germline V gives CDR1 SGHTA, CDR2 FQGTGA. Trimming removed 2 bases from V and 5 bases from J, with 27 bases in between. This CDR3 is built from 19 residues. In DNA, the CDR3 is TGTGCCAGCAGCTTAGCGCTAGGACAGCTCGCGGCCCTCAGGGAGACCCAGTACTTC. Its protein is CASSLALGQLAALRETQYF.

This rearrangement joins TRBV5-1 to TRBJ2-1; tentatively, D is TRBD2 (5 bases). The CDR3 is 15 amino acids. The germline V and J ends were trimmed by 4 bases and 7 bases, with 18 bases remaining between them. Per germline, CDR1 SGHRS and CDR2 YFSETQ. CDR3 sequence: CASSLERALRNEQFF. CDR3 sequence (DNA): TGCGCCAGCAGCCTGGAGAGGGCCCTCCGGAATGAGCAGTTCTTC.

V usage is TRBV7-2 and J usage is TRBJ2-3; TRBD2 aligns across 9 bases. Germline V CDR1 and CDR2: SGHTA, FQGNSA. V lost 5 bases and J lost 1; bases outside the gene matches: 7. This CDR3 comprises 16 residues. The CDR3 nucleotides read TGTGCCAGCAGCACAACGCGGGGGGGCGGCACAGATACGCAGTATTTT. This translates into CASSTTRGGGTDTQYF.

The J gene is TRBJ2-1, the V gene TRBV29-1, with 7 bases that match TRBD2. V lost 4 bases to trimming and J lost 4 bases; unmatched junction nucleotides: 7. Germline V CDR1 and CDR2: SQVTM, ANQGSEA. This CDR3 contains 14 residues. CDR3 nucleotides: TGCAGCGTTGTAAGGCTAGCGGTTTACAATGAGCAGTTCTTC. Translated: CSVVRLAVYNEQFF.